This T cell receptor (beta chain) is drawn from a study of OX40 agonist ivuxolimab in advanced cancers. As to this clone: Its antigen is not known.

The data were produced by immunoSEQ multiplex PCR, yet TCRdb's version contains in-frame clones alone and is incomplete. The data show 45,000 or so clones, with approximately 91% seen just once and under 20% held by the top ten. Study results and limitations: Part of the nonresponder group also had normalized T-cell clonal expansion that was low. The study observed clonal expansion of CD4+ and CD8+ blood T cells by week 6 at 0.1 to 3.0 mg/kg.

The cohort excluded patients with autoimmune disease history or systemic immunosuppression. With baseline, cycle 4 day 1, and cycle 7 day 1 as timepoints, blood was sampled. The sequence was collected from an adult with an advanced solid tumor such as melanoma, head and neck, liver or kidney cancer. The material sequenced was CD4+ or CD8+ T cells sorted from blood, taken in a trial of the OX40 agonist ivuxolimab.

For the CDR3, the DNA is TGTGCCAGCAGTTCCACTCTCGCCCAAGAGACCCAGTACTTC. Amino acid sequence: CASSSTLAQETQYF. The V gene is TRBV27, the J gene TRBJ2-5; the D is unclear. The CDR3 totals 14 residues. Germline V gene lookup returns CDR1 MNHEY and CDR2 SMNVEV (reference sequence). V was pared by 4 bases and J by 1 base, with 10 bases between.